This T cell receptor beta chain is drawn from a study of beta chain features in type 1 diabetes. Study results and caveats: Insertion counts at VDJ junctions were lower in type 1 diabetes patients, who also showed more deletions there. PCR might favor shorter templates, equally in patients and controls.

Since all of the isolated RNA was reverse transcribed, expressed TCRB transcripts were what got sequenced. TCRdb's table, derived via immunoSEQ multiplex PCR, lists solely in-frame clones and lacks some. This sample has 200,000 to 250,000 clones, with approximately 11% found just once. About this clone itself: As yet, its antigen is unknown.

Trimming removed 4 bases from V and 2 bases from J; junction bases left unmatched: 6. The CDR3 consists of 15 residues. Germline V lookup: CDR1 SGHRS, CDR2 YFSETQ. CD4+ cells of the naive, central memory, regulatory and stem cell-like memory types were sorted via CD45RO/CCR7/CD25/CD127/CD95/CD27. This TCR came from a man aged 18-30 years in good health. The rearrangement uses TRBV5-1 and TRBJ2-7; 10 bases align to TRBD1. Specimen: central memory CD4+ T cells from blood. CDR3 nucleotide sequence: TGCGCCAGCAGCCGGGGGACAGGGGCCACCTACGAGCAGTACTTC. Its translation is CASSRGTGATYEQYF.